Listed below are T cell receptor beta chains from one sample, sequenced in a study of blood T cell repertoires in COVID-19. Assay used: immunoSEQ multiplex PCR; TCRdb lists only in-frame clones, some missing. Of 130,000 to 150,000 clones detected, 70% to 90% appear once; the ten largest clones hold around 8%. The sequenced material came from peripheral blood. These receptors all come from a woman in her fifties or sixties with COVID-19, enrolled during active disease. The CDR3 runs from the conserved cysteine through the conserved F or W. The order of the fields is D gene, J gene, V gene, clone size, CDR3 DNA, CDR3 protein. D genes are given only for firm matches. Clone size is shown for a subset of rows, as once, few, many or a class of expanded clone.

d_gene: .; j_gene: TRBJ1-5; v_gene: TRBV20-1; abundance: .; CDR3nt: TGCAGTGCTAGTCGAGGGGGAAGCAATCAGCCCCAGCATTTT; CDR3aa: CSASRGGSNQPQHF
d_gene: TRBD1; j_gene: TRBJ1-1; v_gene: TRBV4-3; abundance: .; CDR3nt: TGCGCCAGCAGCGCTCTAACAGGGGGCAACACTGAAGCTTTCTTT; CDR3aa: CASSALTGGNTEAFF
d_gene: TRBD2; j_gene: TRBJ2-5; v_gene: TRBV4-1; abundance: .; CDR3nt: TGCGCCAGCAGCCAAGATGGGTGGAGCGGGGGCCTGAGGGAGACCCAGTACTTC; CDR3aa: CASSQDGWSGGLRETQYF
d_gene: .; j_gene: TRBJ1-1; v_gene: TRBV21-1; abundance: .; CDR3nt: TGTGCCAGCAGCAAATTAAAAAATCCGCAGGACACTGAAGCTTTCTTT; CDR3aa: CASSKLKNPQDTEAFF
d_gene: .; j_gene: TRBJ1-1; v_gene: TRBV6-2/TRBV6-3; abundance: few; CDR3nt: TGTGCCAGCAGTTACTCGAGTACAGGTTCCTCACTCTCTGAAGCTTTCTTT; CDR3aa: CASSYSSTGSSLSEAFF
d_gene: TRBD1; j_gene: TRBJ1-5; v_gene: TRBV3-1/TRBV3-2; abundance: few; CDR3nt: TGTGCCAGCAGCACTGGACAGGGAGGGGGTCAGCCCCAGCATTTT; CDR3aa: CASSTGQGGGQPQHF
d_gene: TRBD2; j_gene: TRBJ2-7; v_gene: TRBV5-6; abundance: .; CDR3nt: TGTGCCAGCAGCCCGGACGGGGGGGCTCGGGAGCAGTACTTC; CDR3aa: CASSPDGGAREQYF
d_gene: .; j_gene: TRBJ2-7; v_gene: TRBV7-6; abundance: .; CDR3nt: TGTGCCAGCAGCGCACTACAGGGTGTCCCTGTCGAGCAGTACTTC; CDR3aa: CASSALQGVPVEQYF
d_gene: TRBD2; j_gene: TRBJ2-3; v_gene: TRBV2; abundance: few; CDR3nt: TGTGCCAGCACCCTCGGTAGCGGGAACACAGATACGCAGTATTTT; CDR3aa: CASTLGSGNTDTQYF
d_gene: .; j_gene: TRBJ2-7; v_gene: TRBV3-1/TRBV3-2; abundance: .; CDR3nt: TGTGCCAGCACCGCGGATGAGGCCTCGGGTGAAGGGCAGTACTTC; CDR3aa: CASTADEASGEGQYF
d_gene: TRBD2; j_gene: TRBJ2-7; v_gene: TRBV9; abundance: .; CDR3nt: TGTGCCAGCAGCTTCAGGACTAGCCCTACCTACGAGCAGTACTTC; CDR3aa: CASSFRTSPTYEQYF
d_gene: TRBD2; j_gene: TRBJ2-2; v_gene: TRBV18; abundance: .; CDR3nt: TGTGCCAGCTCACCACTCCGGACTAGCGGGGGTCTTGGAGGGGAGCTGTTTTTT; CDR3aa: CASSPLRTSGGLGGELFF
d_gene: .; j_gene: TRBJ1-4; v_gene: TRBV6-5; abundance: .; CDR3nt: TGTGCCAGCGGAGGGGCTTTTGAAAAACTGTTTTTT; CDR3aa: CASGGAFEKLFF
d_gene: .; j_gene: TRBJ2-7; v_gene: TRBV21-1; abundance: .; CDR3nt: TGTGCCAGCAGCACCCCTCCGGAGGGGTACGAGCAGTACTTC; CDR3aa: CASSTPPEGYEQYF
d_gene: .; j_gene: TRBJ1-5; v_gene: TRBV18; abundance: .; CDR3nt: TGTGCCAGCTCAACTCGACAGGATAGCAATCAGCCCCAGCATTTT; CDR3aa: CASSTRQDSNQPQHF
d_gene: .; j_gene: TRBJ1-2; v_gene: TRBV27; abundance: .; CDR3nt: TGTGCCAGCAGTCCAGACACCTATGGCTACACCTTC; CDR3aa: CASSPDTYGYTF
d_gene: TRBD2; j_gene: TRBJ2-3; v_gene: TRBV10-1; abundance: .; CDR3nt: TGCGCCAGCAGCCAACGCACCCTAGCGGACAGCACAGATACGCAGTATTTT; CDR3aa: CASSQRTLADSTDTQYF
d_gene: .; j_gene: TRBJ2-1; v_gene: TRBV2; abundance: .; CDR3nt: TGTGCCAGCTGTTGGGGCGCCAATGAGCAGTTCTTC; CDR3aa: CASCWGANEQFF
d_gene: .; j_gene: TRBJ1-2; v_gene: TRBV12-3/TRBV12-4; abundance: .; CDR3nt: TGTGCCAGCACCTTCGACAGAGGCTATGGCTACACCTTC; CDR3aa: CASTFDRGYGYTF
d_gene: .; j_gene: TRBJ1-1; v_gene: TRBV9; abundance: .; CDR3nt: TGTGCCAGCAGCGCCCACGGGGGTGGGAACACTGAAGCTTTCTTT; CDR3aa: CASSAHGGGNTEAFF
d_gene: TRBD1; j_gene: TRBJ1-2; v_gene: TRBV4-1; abundance: .; CDR3nt: TGCGCCAGCAGCCAAGATCGGGGACAGGGGGTTGGCTACACCTTC; CDR3aa: CASSQDRGQGVGYTF
d_gene: TRBD1; j_gene: TRBJ1-5; v_gene: TRBV6-6; abundance: .; CDR3nt: TGTGCCAGCAGTTACCCGGGACAGGTCAGCAATCAGCCCCAGCATTTT; CDR3aa: CASSYPGQVSNQPQHF
d_gene: TRBD1; j_gene: TRBJ2-1; v_gene: TRBV5-1; abundance: .; CDR3nt: TGCGCCAGCGGACAGGGGCCTCTCTACAATGAGCAGTTCTTC; CDR3aa: CASGQGPLYNEQFF
d_gene: TRBD2; j_gene: TRBJ2-1; v_gene: TRBV7-3; abundance: .; CDR3nt: TGTGCCAGCAGCGGACTAGTCCCAAGTGAGCAGTTCTTC; CDR3aa: CASSGLVPSEQFF